The rows below give T cell receptor beta chains drawn from one sample of a study of T cell repertoires in cytomegalovirus infection. One entry per CDR3 protein results from TCRdb running MiXCR on the reads. This table has hundreds of thousands of distinct CDR3 sequences, roughly 42% appearing once. Their recognized antigens are unknown. Here the sequenced sample was cultured PBMCs, taken from culture after CMV antigen stimulation. The origin of the receptors is a human donor in good health (CMV status not recorded). Some clones in this sample may be carry-over from other donors' samples. The conserved cysteine and the conserved F or W are not part of the CDR3 here. The D gene is left open where the match is weak.

v_call: TRBV7-2; j_call: TRBJ2-5; d_call: TRBD1; cdr3_aa: ASSSPGQGLETQY
v_call: TRBV12-3/TRBV12-4; j_call: TRBJ2-2; d_call: -; cdr3_aa: ASSRPLGGGTGELF
v_call: TRBV7-2; j_call: TRBJ1-2; d_call: -; cdr3_aa: ASTHWGVYGYT
v_call: TRBV6-6; j_call: TRBJ2-7; d_call: -; cdr3_aa: ASSGDRYEQY
v_call: TRBV12-5; j_call: TRBJ1-1; d_call: -; cdr3_aa: ASGLVFKAGKKKMNTEAF
v_call: TRBV4-1; j_call: TRBJ2-1; d_call: TRBD2; cdr3_aa: ASSRYSGRALDEQF
v_call: TRBV7-2; j_call: TRBJ2-2; d_call: TRBD2; cdr3_aa: ASSLGLAANGELF
v_call: TRBV7-9; j_call: TRBJ2-7; d_call: -; cdr3_aa: ASSLDGGPYYEQY
v_call: TRBV20-1; j_call: TRBJ2-7; d_call: TRBD1; cdr3_aa: SAMDRAHEQY
v_call: TRBV6-5; j_call: TRBJ1-2; d_call: -; cdr3_aa: ASSQGGGLGYGYT
v_call: TRBV6-1; j_call: TRBJ1-6; d_call: TRBD1; cdr3_aa: ASSERDSYNSPLH